The sample holds a few counts of the clone carrying this T cell receptor beta chain. Data came from immunoSEQ multiplex PCR; TCRdb stores just in-frame clones and leaves some out. The sample lists tens of thousands of clones, roughly 90% occurring once. The record originates from a study of blood T cell repertoires in COVID-19. Study-wide background: Sample material is recorded as cDNA or gDNA derived from T cells, B-cell-depleted T cells, or PBMCs.

This CDR3 spans 15 amino acids. CDR1 and CDR2 (germline): SGHDN, FVKESK. Between the trimmed V and J ends, which lost 1 base and 1 base, there was a span of 10 bases. The genes are TRBV14 and TRBJ1-1; D gene uncertain. This TCR came from a human donor in a cohort sampled during active COVID-19. The sample comprised peripheral blood. CDR3 loop: CASSQVLYRNTEAFF. The CDR3 DNA reads as TGTGCCAGCAGCCAAGTACTGTACCGGAACACTGAAGCTTTCTTT.